This T cell receptor (beta chain) was sequenced for a study of OX40 agonist ivuxolimab in advanced cancers. Study-wide points: Both CD4+ and CD8+ T cell populations in blood had undergone clonal expansion by week 6 at 0.1 to 3.0 mg/kg.

With respect to this clone: No antigen is known for it.

This table comes from immunoSEQ multiplex PCR, and its TCRdb copy is limited to in-frame clones, with some not included. This table holds around 28,000 clones, more than 75% found once. Germline V gene sequence: CDR1 MNHEY, CDR2 SMNVEV (reference sequence). Trimming shortened V by 1 base and J by 10 bases, and 17 bases separated the two germline ends. This CDR3 region has 15 residues. The sequenced sample was CD4+ or CD8+ T cells sorted from blood, obtained in a trial of the OX40 agonist ivuxolimab. The receptor's source is an adult with an advanced solid tumor such as melanoma, head and neck, liver or kidney cancer. The chain couples TRBV27 to TRBJ1-5; a possible D gene is TRBD1 (6 bases). The chain's CDR3 is CASSLFPGHRGPQHF. In DNA, the CDR3 is TGTGCCAGCAGTTTATTTCCGGGACACCGCGGTCCCCAGCATTTT.